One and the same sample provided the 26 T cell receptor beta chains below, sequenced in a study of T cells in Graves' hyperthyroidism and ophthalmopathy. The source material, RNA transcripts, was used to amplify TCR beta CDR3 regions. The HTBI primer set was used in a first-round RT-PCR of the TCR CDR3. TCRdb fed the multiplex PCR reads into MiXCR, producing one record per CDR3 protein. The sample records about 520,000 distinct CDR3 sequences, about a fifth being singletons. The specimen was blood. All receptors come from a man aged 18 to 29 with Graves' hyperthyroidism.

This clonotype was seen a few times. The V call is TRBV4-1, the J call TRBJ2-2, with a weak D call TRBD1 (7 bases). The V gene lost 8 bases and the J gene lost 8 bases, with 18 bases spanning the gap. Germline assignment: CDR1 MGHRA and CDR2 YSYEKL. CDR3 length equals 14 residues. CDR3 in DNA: TGCGCCAGCGCCAGCAGGGGGGAGATGGGGGAGCTGTTTTTT. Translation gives CASASRGEMGELFF.

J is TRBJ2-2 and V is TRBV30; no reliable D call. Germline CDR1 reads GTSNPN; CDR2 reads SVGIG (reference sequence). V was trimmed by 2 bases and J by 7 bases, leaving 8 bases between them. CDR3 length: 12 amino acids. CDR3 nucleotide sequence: TGTGCCTGGAGTCTAACCTACGGGGAGCTGTTTTTT. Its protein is CAWSLTYGELFF.

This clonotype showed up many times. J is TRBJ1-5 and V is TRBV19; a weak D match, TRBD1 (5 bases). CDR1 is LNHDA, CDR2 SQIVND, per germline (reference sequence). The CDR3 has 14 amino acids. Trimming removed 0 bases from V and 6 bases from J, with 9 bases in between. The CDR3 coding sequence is TGTGCCAGTAGTATAGATGGAGGGACTCAGCCCCAGCATTTT. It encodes CASSIDGGTQPQHF.

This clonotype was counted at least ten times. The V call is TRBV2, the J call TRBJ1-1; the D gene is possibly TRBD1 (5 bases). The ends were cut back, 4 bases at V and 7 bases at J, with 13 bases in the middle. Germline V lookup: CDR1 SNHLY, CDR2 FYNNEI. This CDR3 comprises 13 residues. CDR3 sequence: CASSGVGQSEAFF. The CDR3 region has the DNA TGTGCCAGCAGTGGGGTGGGGCAGAGTGAAGCTTTCTTT.

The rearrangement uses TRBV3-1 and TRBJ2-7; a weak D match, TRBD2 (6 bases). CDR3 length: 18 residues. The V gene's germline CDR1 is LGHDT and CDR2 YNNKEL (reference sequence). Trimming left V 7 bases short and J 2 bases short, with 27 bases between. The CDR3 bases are TGTGCCAGCACAAAAGTCGGGGGTGCAGCTCCGTTTACCTACGAGCAGTACTTC. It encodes CASTKVGGAAPFTYEQYF.

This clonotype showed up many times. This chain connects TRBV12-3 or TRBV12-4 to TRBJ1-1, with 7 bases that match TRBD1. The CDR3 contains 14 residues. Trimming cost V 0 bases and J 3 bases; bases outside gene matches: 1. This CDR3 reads CASSLAQGYTEAFF. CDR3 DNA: TGTGCCAGCAGTTTAGCACAGGGGTACACTGAAGCTTTCTTT.

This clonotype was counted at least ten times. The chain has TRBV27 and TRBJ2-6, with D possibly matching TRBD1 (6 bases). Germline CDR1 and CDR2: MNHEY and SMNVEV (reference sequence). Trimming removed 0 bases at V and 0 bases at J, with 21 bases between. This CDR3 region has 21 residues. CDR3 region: CASSLSRPNRAIRSGANVLTF. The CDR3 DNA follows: TGTGCCAGCAGTTTATCGAGACCCAACAGGGCCATCCGCTCTGGGGCCAACGTCCTGACTTTC.

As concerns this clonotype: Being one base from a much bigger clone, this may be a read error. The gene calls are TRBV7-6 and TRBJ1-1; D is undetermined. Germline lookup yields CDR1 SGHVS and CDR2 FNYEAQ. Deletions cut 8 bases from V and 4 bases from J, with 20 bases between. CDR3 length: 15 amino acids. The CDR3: CASCPRTTSSTEAFF. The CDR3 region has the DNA TGTGCCAGCTGCCCCCGTACAACCTCGAGCACTGAAGCTTTCTTT.

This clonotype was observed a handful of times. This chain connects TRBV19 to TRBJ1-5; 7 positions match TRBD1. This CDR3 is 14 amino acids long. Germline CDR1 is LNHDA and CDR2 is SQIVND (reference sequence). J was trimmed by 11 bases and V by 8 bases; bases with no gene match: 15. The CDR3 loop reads CASAGQNLLLAQHF. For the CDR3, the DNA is TGTGCCAGTGCGGGACAGAACCTTTTGTTGGCCCAGCATTTT.

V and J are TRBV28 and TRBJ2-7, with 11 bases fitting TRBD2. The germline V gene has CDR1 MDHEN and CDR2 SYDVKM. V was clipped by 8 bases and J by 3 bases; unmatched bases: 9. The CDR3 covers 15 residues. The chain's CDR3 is CASSTRLAGGYEQYF. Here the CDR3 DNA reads TGTGCCAGCTCGACCAGGCTAGCGGGAGGCTACGAGCAGTACTTC.

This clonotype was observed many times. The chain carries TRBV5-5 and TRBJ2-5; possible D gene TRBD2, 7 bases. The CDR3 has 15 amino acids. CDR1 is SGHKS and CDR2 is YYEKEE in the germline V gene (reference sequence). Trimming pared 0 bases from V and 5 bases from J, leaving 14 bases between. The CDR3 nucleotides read TGTGCCAGCAGCTTGGAGGCGGGGGCCGGTGAGACCCAGTACTTC. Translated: CASSLEAGAGETQYF.

CDR3 DNA sequence: TGTGCCAGCCTAGAGGTAGAGACCCAGTACTTC. Protein product: CASLEVETQYF. The J gene is TRBJ2-5, the V gene TRBV2; D remains unclear. The CDR3 length is 11 residues. Germline V gene sequence: CDR1 SNHLY, CDR2 FYNNEI. Between the trimmed V and J ends, which lost 8 bases and 4 bases, there was a span of 8 bases. Full variable domain (remainder filled in from reference TRBV2 and TRBJ2-5): EPEVTQTPSHQVTQMGQEVILRCVPISNHLYFYWYRQILGQKVEFLVSFYNNEISEKSEIFDDQFSVERPDGSNFTLKIRSTKLEDSAMYFCASLEVETQYFGPGTRLLVL.

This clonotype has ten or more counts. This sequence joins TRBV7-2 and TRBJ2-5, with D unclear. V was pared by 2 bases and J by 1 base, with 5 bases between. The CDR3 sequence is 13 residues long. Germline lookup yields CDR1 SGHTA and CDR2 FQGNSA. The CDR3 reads CASSLQLQETQYF. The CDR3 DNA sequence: TGTGCCAGCAGCTTACAGCTCCAAGAGACCCAGTACTTC.

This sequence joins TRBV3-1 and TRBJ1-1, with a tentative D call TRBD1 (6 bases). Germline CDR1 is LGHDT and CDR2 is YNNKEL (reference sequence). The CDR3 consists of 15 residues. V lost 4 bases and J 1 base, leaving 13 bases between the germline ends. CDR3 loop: CASSLQGGANTEAFF. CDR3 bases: TGTGCCAGCAGCCTACAGGGAGGGGCGAACACTGAAGCTTTCTTT.

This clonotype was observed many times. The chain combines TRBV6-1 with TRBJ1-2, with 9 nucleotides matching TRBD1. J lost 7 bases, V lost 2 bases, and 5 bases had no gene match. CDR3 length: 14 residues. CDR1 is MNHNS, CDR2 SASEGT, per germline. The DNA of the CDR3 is TGTGCCAGCAGTGAAAGGGGACAGGGCGGTGGCTACACCTTC. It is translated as CASSERGQGGGYTF.

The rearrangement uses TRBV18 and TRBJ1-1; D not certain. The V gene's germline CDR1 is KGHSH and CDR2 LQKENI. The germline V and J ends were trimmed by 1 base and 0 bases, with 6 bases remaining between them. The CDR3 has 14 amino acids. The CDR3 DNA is TGTGCCAGCTCACCACTCCCCATGAACACTGAAGCTTTCTTT. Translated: CASSPLPMNTEAFF.

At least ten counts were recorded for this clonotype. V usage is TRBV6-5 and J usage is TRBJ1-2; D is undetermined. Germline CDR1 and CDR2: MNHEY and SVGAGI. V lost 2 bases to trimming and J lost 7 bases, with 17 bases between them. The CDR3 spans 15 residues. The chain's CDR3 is CASSYGNRPPRGYTF. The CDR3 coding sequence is TGTGCCAGCAGTTACGGGAACCGGCCACCCCGTGGCTACACCTTC.

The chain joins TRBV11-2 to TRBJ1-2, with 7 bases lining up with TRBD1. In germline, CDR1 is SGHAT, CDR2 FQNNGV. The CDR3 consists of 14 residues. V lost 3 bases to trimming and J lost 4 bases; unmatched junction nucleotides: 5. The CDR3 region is CASSFTGAGYGYTF. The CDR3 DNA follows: TGTGCCAGCAGCTTTACAGGGGCGGGCTATGGCTACACCTTC.

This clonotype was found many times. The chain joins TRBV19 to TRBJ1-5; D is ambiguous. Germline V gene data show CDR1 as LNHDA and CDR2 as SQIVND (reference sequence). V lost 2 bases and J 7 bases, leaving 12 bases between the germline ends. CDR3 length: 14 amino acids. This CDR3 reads CASSITGTGQPQHF. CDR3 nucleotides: TGTGCCAGTAGTATAACGGGAACGGGGCAGCCCCAGCATTTT. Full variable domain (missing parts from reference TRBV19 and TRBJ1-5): DGGITQSPKYLFRKEGQNVTLSCEQNLNHDAMYWYRQDPGQGLRLIYYSQIVNDFQKGDIAEGYSVSREKKESFPLTVTSAQKNPTAFYLCASSITGTGQPQHFGDGTRLSIL.

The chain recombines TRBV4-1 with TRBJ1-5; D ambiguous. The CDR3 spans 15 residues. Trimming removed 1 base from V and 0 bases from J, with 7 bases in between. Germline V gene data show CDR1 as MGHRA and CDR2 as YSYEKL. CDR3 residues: CASSQVGDSNQPQHF. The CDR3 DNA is TGCGCCAGCAGCCAAGTCGGCGATAGCAATCAGCCCCAGCATTTT.

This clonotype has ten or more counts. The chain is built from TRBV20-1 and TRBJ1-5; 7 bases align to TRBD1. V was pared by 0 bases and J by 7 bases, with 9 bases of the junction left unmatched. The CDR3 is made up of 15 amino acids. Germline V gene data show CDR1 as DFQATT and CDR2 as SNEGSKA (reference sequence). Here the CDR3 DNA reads TGCAGTGCTAGAGAGCCACAGGGGAAAGGGCAGCCCCAGCATTTT. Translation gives CSAREPQGKGQPQHF.

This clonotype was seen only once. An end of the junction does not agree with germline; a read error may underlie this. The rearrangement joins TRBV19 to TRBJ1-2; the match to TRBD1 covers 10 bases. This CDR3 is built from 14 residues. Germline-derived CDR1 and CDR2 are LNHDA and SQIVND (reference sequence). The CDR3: CTTRPGAQTGGYSF. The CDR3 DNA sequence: TGTACCACTAGACCCGGGGCGCAGACAGGGGGCTACAGCTTC.

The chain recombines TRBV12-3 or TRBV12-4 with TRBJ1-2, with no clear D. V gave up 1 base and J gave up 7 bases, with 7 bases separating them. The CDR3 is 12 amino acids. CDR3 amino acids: CASSLDSIGYTF. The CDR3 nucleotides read TGTGCCAGCAGTTTAGACAGTATTGGCTACACCTTC.

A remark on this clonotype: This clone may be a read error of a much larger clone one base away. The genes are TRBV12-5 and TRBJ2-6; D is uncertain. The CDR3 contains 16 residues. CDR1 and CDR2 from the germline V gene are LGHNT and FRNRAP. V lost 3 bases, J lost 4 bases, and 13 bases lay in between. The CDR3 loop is CASGFATRAGANVLTF. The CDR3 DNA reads TGTGCTAGTGGTTTTGCGACAAGGGCCGGGGCCAACGTCCTGACTTTC.

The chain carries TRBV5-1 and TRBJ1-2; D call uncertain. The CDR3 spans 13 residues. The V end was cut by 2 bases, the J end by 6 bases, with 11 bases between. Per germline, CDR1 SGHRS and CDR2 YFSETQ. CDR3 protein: CASSFLGLDGYTF. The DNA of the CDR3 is TGCGCCAGCAGCTTCCTCGGCCTGGATGGCTACACCTTC.

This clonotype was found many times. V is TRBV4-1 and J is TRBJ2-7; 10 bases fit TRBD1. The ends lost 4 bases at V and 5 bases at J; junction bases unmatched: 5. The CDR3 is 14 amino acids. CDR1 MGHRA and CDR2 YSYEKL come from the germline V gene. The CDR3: CASSLGQGVNEQYF. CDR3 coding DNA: TGCGCCAGCAGCCTCGGACAGGGGGTCAACGAGCAGTACTTC.